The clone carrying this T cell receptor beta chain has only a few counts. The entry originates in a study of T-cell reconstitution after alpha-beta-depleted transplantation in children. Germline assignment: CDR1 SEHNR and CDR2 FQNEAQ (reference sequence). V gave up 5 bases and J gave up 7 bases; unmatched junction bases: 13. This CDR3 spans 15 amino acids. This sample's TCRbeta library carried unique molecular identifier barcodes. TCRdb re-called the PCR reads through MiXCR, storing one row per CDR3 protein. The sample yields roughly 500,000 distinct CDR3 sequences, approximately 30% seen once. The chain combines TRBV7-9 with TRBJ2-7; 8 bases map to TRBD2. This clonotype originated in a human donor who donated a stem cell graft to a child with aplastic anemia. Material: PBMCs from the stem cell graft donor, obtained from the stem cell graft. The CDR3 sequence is CASSPPAAGEGEQYF. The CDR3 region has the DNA TGTGCCAGCAGCCCTCCAGCAGCGGGAGAAGGAGAGCAGTACTTC.